The rows below give T cell receptor beta chains drawn from one sample of a study of CD8 T cells in ankylosing spondylitis. MiXCR, run by TCRdb on the 5' RACE reads, gives a single entry per CDR3 protein. The sample lists hundreds of thousands of distinct CDR3 sequences, roughly 27% occurring once. The sequencing sample was made of blood, either unsorted or a sorted T cell fraction (not recorded which). The receptors here all came from a male donor with ankylosing spondylitis. Both conserved end residues are part of each CDR3. The D gene is left open where the match is weak. Expanded clones get a size class; other rows say once, few or many, or leave the size out.

TRBJ2-1,TRBV12-3/TRBV12-4,few,TRBD2,TGTGCCAGCACCGGGGCGGGAGTATCGTTGCAGTTCTTC,CASTGAGVSLQFF
TRBJ2-1,TRBV20-1,few,TRBD2,TGCAGTGCTAGAGATAGGCTAGCGGGAATGTACAATGAGCAGTTCTTC,CSARDRLAGMYNEQFF
TRBJ2-7,TRBV11-2,few,TRBD2,TGTGCCAGCAGCTTATCTAGCGGGCCCTACGAGCAGTACTTC,CASSLSSGPYEQYF
TRBJ2-2,TRBV20-1,NA,NA,TGCAGTGCTAGAGATCAGAAACGCCAGATAGCGAACACCGGGGAGCTGTTTTTT,CSARDQKRQIANTGELFF
TRBJ1-2,TRBV6-1,NA,NA,TGTGCCAGCAGTGAAATTAAGGCCTATGGCTACACCTTC,CASSEIKAYGYTF
TRBJ2-5,TRBV3-1,once,NA,TGTGCCAGCAGCCGGAGACAGCCTGGGGCCCAGTACTTC,CASSRRQPGAQYF
TRBJ1-1,TRBV29-1,many,NA,TGCAGCGTTGTTGAGTCGGGGATGATCCGTCGTATACCGAACACTGAAGCTTTCTTT,CSVVESGMIRRIPNTEAFF
TRBJ2-5,TRBV5-1,NA,NA,TGCGCCAGCAGCGAGCAGCGGGCGCAAGAGACCCAGTACTTC,CASSEQRAQETQYF
TRBJ1-1,TRBV18,few,TRBD1,TGTGCCAGCTCACTAACAGGGGGGATGAACACTGAAGCTTTCTTT,CASSLTGGMNTEAFF
TRBJ1-6,TRBV7-2,NA,NA,TGTGCCAGCAGAGACACAGGAGGGGTCGGTAATTCACCCCTCCACTTT,CASRDTGGVGNSPLHF
TRBJ2-7,TRBV12-3/TRBV12-4,few,NA,TGTGCCAGCAGTTTCGGTCAGGGGTATGCCTACGAGCAGTACTTC,CASSFGQGYAYEQYF
TRBJ2-1,TRBV12-3/TRBV12-4,NA,TRBD1,TGTGCCACGGGGGGCCGGACAGGGGGGTCCAATGAGCAGTTCTTC,CATGGRTGGSNEQFF
TRBJ1-2,TRBV12-3/TRBV12-4,NA,NA,TGTGCCAGCAGGCGTGGACAGTTGGGTTATGGCTACACCTTC,CASRRGQLGYGYTF
TRBJ1-1,TRBV20-1,NA,NA,TGCAGTGCTAGTAGGGGTGACACTGAAGCTTTCTTT,CSASRGDTEAFF
TRBJ2-5,TRBV12-3/TRBV12-4,many,TRBD2,TGTGCCAGCTCTTTTCGAGGCGGGAGGATTTTAGGAGAGACCCAGTACTTC,CASSFRGGRILGETQYF
TRBJ2-5,TRBV5-6,NA,NA,TGTGCCAGCAGCTTGACGTTTATGGGGCAAGAGACCCAGTACTTC,CASSLTFMGQETQYF
TRBJ1-2,TRBV5-1,few,NA,TGCGCCAGCAGCTTGGAACCGGACTCGGACTATGGCTACACCTTC,CASSLEPDSDYGYTF
TRBJ2-1,TRBV12-3/TRBV12-4,few,NA,TGTGCCAGCAGTCCTCGGACTTCTTTTGAGGGCAATGAGCAGTTCTTC,CASSPRTSFEGNEQFF
TRBJ2-3,TRBV5-6,once,TRBD2,TGTGCCAGCAGCTTGGCTAGCGGGAGGAACACAGATACGCAGTATTTT,CASSLASGRNTDTQYF
TRBJ2-1,TRBV3-1,NA,TRBD2,TGTGCCAGCAGCCATCCCCTCGGGACTAGCGGAACATACAATGAGCAGTTCTTC,CASSHPLGTSGTYNEQFF
TRBJ1-4,TRBV18,NA,TRBD1,TGTGCCAGCTCACCGGACAGGGCTAATGAAAAACTGTTTTTT,CASSPDRANEKLFF
TRBJ2-2,TRBV12-3/TRBV12-4,NA,TRBD2,TGTGCCAGCAGATCTAGCGGGACGAACACCGGGGAGCTGTTTTTT,CASRSSGTNTGELFF
TRBJ1-1,TRBV20-1,NA,NA,TGCAGTGCTAGGGGAACCTTCGGTACTGAAGCTTTCTTT,CSARGTFGTEAFF
TRBJ1-1,TRBV11-3,NA,NA,TGTGCCAGCAGCTTTAGGCCGACGGGTGGAACTGAAGCTTTCTTT,CASSFRPTGGTEAFF
TRBJ2-6,TRBV15,once,NA,TGTGCCACGGGGGCGTGGGGGGCCAACGTCCTGACTTTC,CATGAWGANVLTF
TRBJ2-1,TRBV16,few,TRBD2,TGTGCCAGCAGCCAAATTGCGGGGGGCAGGAATGAGCAGTTCTTC,CASSQIAGGRNEQFF
TRBJ2-7,TRBV10-3,NA,NA,TGTGCCATCAGAGAGCCCGGGACGAACTACGAGCAGTACTTC,CAIREPGTNYEQYF
TRBJ2-1,TRBV7-2,NA,NA,TGTGCCAGCAGCTTCACTGGGGAGCAGTTCTTC,CASSFTGEQFF
TRBJ2-7,TRBV11-2,few,TRBD1,TGTGCCACGTCCAGGGGGCAGGCCCACGAGCAGTACTTC,CATSRGQAHEQYF
TRBJ2-5,TRBV12-3/TRBV12-4,NA,NA,TGTGCCAGCAGTTTTCCTGAGACCCAGTACTTC,CASSFPETQYF
TRBJ1-1,TRBV5-1,few,TRBD1,TGCGCCAGCAGCTACGGACAGGGGCGAACTGAAGCTTTCTTT,CASSYGQGRTEAFF
TRBJ1-1,TRBV20-1,NA,NA,TGCAGTGCGACCAGGGGATGGCATCCGAACACTGAAGCTTTCTTT,CSATRGWHPNTEAFF
TRBJ2-7,TRBV28,NA,NA,TGTGCCAGCAGCCGAGAGGGGAGGGAGCAGTACTTC,CASSREGREQYF
TRBJ1-1,TRBV30,once,NA,TGTGCCTGGAGTTCCCTAGCTGAAGCTTTCTTT,CAWSSLAEAFF
TRBJ2-7,TRBV5-1,NA,TRBD1,TGCGCCAGCAGCCCCGAGCTGGGACAGGGGGCCGAGCAGTACTTC,CASSPELGQGAEQYF
TRBJ1-1,TRBV12-3/TRBV12-4,many,NA,TGTGCCAGCAGTTTAGGGAGTACAGGCTATCTGAACACTGAAGCTTTCTTT,CASSLGSTGYLNTEAFF
TRBJ2-3,TRBV7-9,NA,TRBD2,TGTGCCAGCAGCGAACTTCTAGCGGGAGTATCAGATACGCAGTATTTT,CASSELLAGVSDTQYF
TRBJ2-7,TRBV2,NA,NA,TGTGCCAGCAGTCTTCTGCTGACGGTGACCTACGAGCAGTACTTC,CASSLLLTVTYEQYF
TRBJ2-2,TRBV15,NA,NA,TGTGCCACCAGCAGAGTCCCCGACTACGGGGAGCTGTTTTTT,CATSRVPDYGELFF
TRBJ2-2,TRBV9,NA,TRBD1,TGTGCCAGCAGCGACAGGGGTTCGAACACCGGGGAGCTGTTTTTT,CASSDRGSNTGELFF
TRBJ2-5,TRBV4-2,few,TRBD2,TGTGCCAGCAGCCAAGAAGTGGCGGGAGGTAACCAAGAGACCCAGTACTTC,CASSQEVAGGNQETQYF